This T cell receptor (beta chain) is from a study of control samples from healthy donors and cancer patients. Assay: immunoSEQ multiplex PCR; the TCRdb copy retains only in-frame clones and omits some. This sample has about 63,000 clones, with about 89% found just once. Germline V gives CDR1 SEHNR, CDR2 FQNEAQ (reference sequence). CDR3 length equals 13 residues. V was clipped by 5 bases and J by 5 bases, with 11 bases between them. Sequences were obtained from PBMCs. V and J are TRBV7-9 and TRBJ2-3; D remains ambiguous. The sequence came from a woman aged 55 to 70 with lung cancer. The chain's CDR3 is CASSPRYLDTQYF. Here the CDR3 DNA reads TGTGCCAGCAGCCCACGATATTTAGATACGCAGTATTTT.